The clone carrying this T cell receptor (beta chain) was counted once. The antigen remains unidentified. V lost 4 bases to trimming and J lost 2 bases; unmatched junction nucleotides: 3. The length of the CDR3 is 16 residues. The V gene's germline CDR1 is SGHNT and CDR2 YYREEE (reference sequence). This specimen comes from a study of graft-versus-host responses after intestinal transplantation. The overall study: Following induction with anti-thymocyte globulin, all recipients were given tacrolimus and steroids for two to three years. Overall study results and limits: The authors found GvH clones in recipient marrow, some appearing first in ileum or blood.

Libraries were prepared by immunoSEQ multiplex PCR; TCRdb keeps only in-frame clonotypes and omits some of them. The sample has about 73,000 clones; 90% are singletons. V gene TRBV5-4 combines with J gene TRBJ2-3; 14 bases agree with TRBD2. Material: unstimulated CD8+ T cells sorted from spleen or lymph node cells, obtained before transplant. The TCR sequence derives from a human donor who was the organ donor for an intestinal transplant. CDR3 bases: TGTGCCAGCAGCCGGACTAGCGGGGGGCCCACAGATACGCAGTATTTT. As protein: CASSRTSGGPTDTQYF.